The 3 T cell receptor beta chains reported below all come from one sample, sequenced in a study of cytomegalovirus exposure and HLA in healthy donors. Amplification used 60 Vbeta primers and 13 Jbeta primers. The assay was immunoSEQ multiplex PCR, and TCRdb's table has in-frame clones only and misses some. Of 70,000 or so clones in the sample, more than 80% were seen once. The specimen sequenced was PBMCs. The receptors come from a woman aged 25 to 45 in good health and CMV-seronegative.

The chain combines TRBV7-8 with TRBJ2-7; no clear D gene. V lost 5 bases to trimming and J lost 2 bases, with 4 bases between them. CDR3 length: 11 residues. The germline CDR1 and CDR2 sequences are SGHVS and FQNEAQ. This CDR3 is CASSPTYEQYF. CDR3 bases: TGTGCCAGCAGCCCCACCTACGAGCAGTACTTC.

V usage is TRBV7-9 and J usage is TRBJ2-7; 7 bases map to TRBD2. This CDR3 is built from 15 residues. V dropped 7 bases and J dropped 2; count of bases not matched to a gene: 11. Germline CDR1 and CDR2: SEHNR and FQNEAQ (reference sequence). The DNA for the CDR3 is TGTGCCAGCATCCCCGTAAGGGAGGGAGCCTACGAGCAGTACTTC. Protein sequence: CASIPVREGAYEQYF. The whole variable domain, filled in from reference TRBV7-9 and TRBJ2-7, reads DTGVSQNPRHKITKRGQNVTFRCDPISEHNRLYWYRQTLGQGPEFLTYFQNEAQLEKSRLLSDRFSAERPKGSFSTLEIQRTEQGDSAMYLCASIPVREGAYEQYFGPGTRLTVT.

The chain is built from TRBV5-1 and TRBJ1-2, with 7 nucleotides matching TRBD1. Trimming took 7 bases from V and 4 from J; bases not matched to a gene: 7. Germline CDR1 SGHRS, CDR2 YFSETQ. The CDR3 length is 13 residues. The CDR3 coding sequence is TGCGCCAGCTATACAGGGGCGGGCTATGGCTACACCTTC. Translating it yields CASYTGAGYGYTF.